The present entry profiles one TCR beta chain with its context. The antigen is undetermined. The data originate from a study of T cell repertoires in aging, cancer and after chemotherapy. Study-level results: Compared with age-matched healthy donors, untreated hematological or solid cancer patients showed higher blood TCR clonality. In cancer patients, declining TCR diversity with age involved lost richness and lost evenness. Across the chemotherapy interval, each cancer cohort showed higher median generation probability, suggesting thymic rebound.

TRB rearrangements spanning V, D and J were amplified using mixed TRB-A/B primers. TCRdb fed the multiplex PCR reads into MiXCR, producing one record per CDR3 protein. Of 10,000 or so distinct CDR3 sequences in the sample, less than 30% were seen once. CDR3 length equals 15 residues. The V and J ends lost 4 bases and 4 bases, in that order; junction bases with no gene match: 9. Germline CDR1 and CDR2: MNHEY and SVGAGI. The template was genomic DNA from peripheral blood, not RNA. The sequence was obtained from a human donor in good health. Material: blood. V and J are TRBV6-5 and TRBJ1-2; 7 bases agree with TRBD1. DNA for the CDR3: TGTGCCAGCAGTTCCTCCCTACAGGGGACCTATGGCTACACCTTC. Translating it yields CASSSSLQGTYGYTF.